The rows below give T cell receptor beta chains drawn from one sample of a study of cytomegalovirus exposure and HLA in healthy donors. TCRdb's copy holds only in-frame clones and misses some; the assay was immunoSEQ multiplex PCR. The repertoire holds almost 85,000 clones, around 80% seen once, with roughly 2.6% in the top ten. Sequences were obtained from PBMCs. The receptors come from a male donor in good health and CMV-seropositive. The CDR3 runs from the conserved cysteine through the conserved F or W. Each record gives: CDR3 protein, V gene, J gene.

CDR3 protein: CASSLGDRNYGYTF; V gene: TRBV13; J gene: TRBJ1-2
CDR3 protein: CASSIGQALNTEAFF; V gene: TRBV19; J gene: TRBJ1-1
CDR3 protein: CASRPGQGTPETQYF; V gene: TRBV6-6; J gene: TRBJ2-5
CDR3 protein: CASGRVQPQHF; V gene: TRBV6-1; J gene: TRBJ1-5
CDR3 protein: CASSLSGSLSYEQYF; V gene: TRBV7-2; J gene: TRBJ2-7
CDR3 protein: CASSTPGLNYGYTF; V gene: TRBV19; J gene: TRBJ1-2
CDR3 protein: CASSLASAQGSYEQYF; V gene: TRBV5-4; J gene: TRBJ2-7
CDR3 protein: CSASVDTQYF; V gene: TRBV20-1; J gene: TRBJ2-3
CDR3 protein: CASSESGVWGYTF; V gene: TRBV2; J gene: TRBJ1-2
CDR3 protein: CASSQDRDGNQPQHF; V gene: TRBV4-3; J gene: TRBJ1-5
CDR3 protein: CASRGLMNTEAFF; V gene: TRBV5-6; J gene: TRBJ1-1
CDR3 protein: CASSLAGTLAKNIQYF; V gene: TRBV7-2; J gene: TRBJ2-4
CDR3 protein: CASSGTGGGYEQYF; V gene: TRBV28; J gene: TRBJ2-7
CDR3 protein: CASSLIGQHQNTEAFF; V gene: TRBV28; J gene: TRBJ1-1
CDR3 protein: CASSPLASGTDEQFF; V gene: TRBV18; J gene: TRBJ2-1
CDR3 protein: CAISEVANIQYF; V gene: TRBV10-3; J gene: TRBJ2-4
CDR3 protein: CASSPTVTYEQYF; V gene: TRBV9; J gene: TRBJ2-7
CDR3 protein: CASRGGVGDYGYTF; V gene: TRBV19; J gene: TRBJ1-2
CDR3 protein: CASSSQGGGQPQHF; V gene: TRBV5-1; J gene: TRBJ1-5
CDR3 protein: CASRGSTGDTEAFF; V gene: TRBV7-9; J gene: TRBJ1-1
CDR3 protein: CASSRSGKETQYF; V gene: TRBV11-2; J gene: TRBJ2-5
CDR3 protein: CASSVDPHGGSLDAQYF; V gene: TRBV9; J gene: TRBJ2-3
CDR3 protein: CANQLQGAMNTEAFF; V gene: TRBV28; J gene: TRBJ1-1
CDR3 protein: CASSLVNRKTHEDMNTEAFF; V gene: TRBV7-8; J gene: TRBJ1-1
CDR3 protein: CASSFVAGGTDTQYF; V gene: TRBV5-4; J gene: TRBJ2-3
CDR3 protein: CATGTSGSEQFF; V gene: TRBV7-9; J gene: TRBJ2-1
CDR3 protein: CASSQDRDGGIQPQHF; V gene: TRBV4-3; J gene: TRBJ1-5
CDR3 protein: CASSLELQGADGYTF; V gene: TRBV5-4; J gene: TRBJ1-2
CDR3 protein: CASRPGGPNQPQHF; V gene: TRBV28; J gene: TRBJ1-5
CDR3 protein: CASSSPAGVTEAFF; V gene: TRBV27; J gene: TRBJ1-1
CDR3 protein: CASSRGQGPESYTF; V gene: TRBV7-9; J gene: TRBJ1-2
CDR3 protein: CASSPPPPGLAAHEQYF; V gene: TRBV28; J gene: TRBJ2-7
CDR3 protein: CASSWQRTGANVLTF; V gene: TRBV11-2; J gene: TRBJ2-6
CDR3 protein: CASSTRQGASGYTF; V gene: TRBV9; J gene: TRBJ1-2
CDR3 protein: CASSMTSGRAGEQFF; V gene: TRBV5-6; J gene: TRBJ2-1
CDR3 protein: CASRPPSGYNEQFF; V gene: TRBV2; J gene: TRBJ2-1
CDR3 protein: CASSESGGRAGTDTQYF; V gene: TRBV25-1; J gene: TRBJ2-3
CDR3 protein: CASSLLPGLAGSYNEQFF; V gene: TRBV4-1; J gene: TRBJ2-1
CDR3 protein: CASSLSGGSKNIQYF; V gene: TRBV27; J gene: TRBJ2-4
CDR3 protein: CASSLVRNTEAFF; V gene: TRBV27; J gene: TRBJ1-1
CDR3 protein: CAISGQGRTEAFF; V gene: TRBV10-3; J gene: TRBJ1-1
CDR3 protein: CASSPRQAANTEAFF; V gene: TRBV27; J gene: TRBJ1-1
CDR3 protein: CASSYTELYEQYF; V gene: TRBV6-6; J gene: TRBJ2-7
CDR3 protein: CASSLVAGGYEQYF; V gene: TRBV27; J gene: TRBJ2-7
CDR3 protein: CASSPGTGVAGANVLTF; V gene: TRBV6-4; J gene: TRBJ2-6
CDR3 protein: CATGRVQETQYF; V gene: TRBV11-2; J gene: TRBJ2-5